Listed below are T cell receptor beta chains from one sample, sequenced in a study of OX40 agonist ivuxolimab in advanced cancers. Sequenced by immunoSEQ multiplex PCR; TCRdb stores in-frame clones only, minus some. The sample includes 15,000 or so clones, around 85% of them seen just once. The source material was CD4+ or CD8+ T cells sorted from blood, sampled in a trial of the OX40 agonist ivuxolimab. These receptors were collected from an adult with an advanced solid tumor such as melanoma, head and neck, liver or kidney cancer. The CDR3 runs from the conserved cysteine through the conserved F or W. D genes are given only for firm matches. Clone size, where shown, is once, few, many, or a class for clones that have expanded.

d_gene	v_gene	len	j_gene	abundance	CDR3nt	CDR3aa
-	TRBV5-6	15	TRBJ1-1	-	TGTGCCAGCAGCTTGGTTAACAGATTGAACACTGAAGCTTTCTTT	CASSLVNRLNTEAFF
TRBD1	TRBV4-1	16	TRBJ2-1	-	TGCGCCAGCAGCTTAGATCCCGGGACAGGGAGCAATGAGCAGTTCTTC	CASSLDPGTGSNEQFF
-	TRBV28	15	TRBJ1-5	-	TGTGCCAGCAGGCCACAGGGATGGCGTAGTCAGCCCCAGCATTTT	CASRPQGWRSQPQHF
-	TRBV27	13	TRBJ2-3	-	TGTGCCAGCAGTCCCCTCGCGCTTGATACGCAGTATTTT	CASSPLALDTQYF
-	TRBV6-5	14	TRBJ1-1	-	TGTGCCAGCAGTTACTCAGCGCGGAACACTGAAGCTTTCTTT	CASSYSARNTEAFF
-	TRBV25-1	14	TRBJ1-1	-	TGTGCCAGCAGTGAATACAGGGGCGGAACTGAAGCTTTCTTT	CASSEYRGGTEAFF
-	TRBV2	15	TRBJ2-7	-	TGTGCCAGCAGTGTCCACTGGGCAGGATCGTACGAGCAGTACTTC	CASSVHWAGSYEQYF
-	TRBV7-9	15	TRBJ1-1	-	TGTGCCAGCAGCTGGGGCCCTTTCGGGAACACTGAAGCTTTCTTT	CASSWGPFGNTEAFF
TRBD2	TRBV11-3	16	TRBJ2-1	few	TGTGCCAGCAGCTTAACTAGCGATAGCTCCTACAATGAGCAGTTCTTC	CASSLTSDSSYNEQFF
-	TRBV6-6	10	TRBJ2-7	-	TGTAGTGTCGGAACCTACGAGCAGTACTTC	CSVGTYEQYF
-	TRBV27	15	TRBJ1-4	-	TGTGCCAGCAGTCCATGGGTGGGAGGGCCTGAAAAACTGTTTTTT	CASSPWVGGPEKLFF
-	TRBV10-3	14	TRBJ2-7	-	TGTGCCATCAGTGAAAGGACGGAAGCCTACGAGCAGTACTTC	CAISERTEAYEQYF
-	TRBV25-1	11	TRBJ2-7	-	TGTGCCAGCACCGCAAGTAACGAGCAGTACTTC	CASTASNEQYF
TRBD2	TRBV15	15	TRBJ2-1	-	TGTGCCACCAGCTATGGACTAGCAGGAAGCAATGAGCAGTTCTTC	CATSYGLAGSNEQFF
-	TRBV5-4	12	TRBJ1-6	-	TGTGCCAGCAGCTTAATGTCTTCACCCCTCCACTTT	CASSLMSSPLHF
-	TRBV5-8	15	TRBJ2-3	few	TGTGCCAGCATCCCCCAATTGAGAGTTACAGATACGCAGTATTTT	CASIPQLRVTDTQYF
TRBD2	TRBV9	16	TRBJ2-3	-	TGTGCCAGCAGCGTAGCTGGGGGCGGGAGGGCAGATACGCAGTATTTT	CASSVAGGGRADTQYF
TRBD1	TRBV23-1	14	TRBJ1-1	-	TGCGCCAGCAGTCAGGGACAGGGTGGGACTGAAGCTTTCTTT	CASSQGQGGTEAFF
-	TRBV19	13	TRBJ1-1	-	TGTGCCAGTAGGGGGGGCGGACGGACTGAAGCTTTCTTT	CASRGGGRTEAFF
TRBD2	TRBV27	14	TRBJ2-7	few	TGTGCCAGCAGTTACTGGGACTACACATACGAGCAGTACTTC	CASSYWDYTYEQYF
TRBD1	TRBV4-3	14	TRBJ1-1	few	TGCGCCAGCAGCCAGGACAGGGGGCTCTCAGAAGCTTTCTTT	CASSQDRGLSEAFF
-	TRBV5-4	14	TRBJ2-1	-	TGTGCCAGCAGGGCCGGGACACTTACAAATGAGCAGTTCTTC	CASRAGTLTNEQFF
-	TRBV27	14	TRBJ1-5	-	TGTGCCAGCAGTTTATACAATCAGAATCAGCCCCAGCATTTT	CASSLYNQNQPQHF
-	TRBV29-1	13	TRBJ2-4	-	TGCAGCGTTGTCCCTGAAAGCGCAGACATTCAGTACTTC	CSVVPESADIQYF
-	TRBV27	13	TRBJ1-2	-	TGTGCCAGCAGTTTAGGGGGTACGGATGGCTACACCTTC	CASSLGGTDGYTF
-	TRBV7-9	15	TRBJ1-3	-	TGTGCCAGCAGCTTGAGCGGCGGGTACGGAAACACCATATATTTT	CASSLSGGYGNTIYF
-	TRBV7-2	13	TRBJ2-7	-	TGTGCCAGCAGCTTGCCCAGCTCCTACGAGCAGTACTTC	CASSLPSSYEQYF
-	TRBV5-1	14	TRBJ1-4	-	TGCGCCAGCAAGGAAGGGGACGTGGGTGAAAAACTGTTTTTT	CASKEGDVGEKLFF
TRBD1	TRBV27	15	TRBJ1-5	medium-sized	TGTGCCAGCAGTTTATCGTACGGGACAGGGCAGCCCCAGCATTTT	CASSLSYGTGQPQHF
-	TRBV28	12	TRBJ1-2	-	TGTGCCAGCAGCCCGGGTGGTTATGGCTACACCTTC	CASSPGGYGYTF
TRBD2	TRBV28	15	TRBJ2-1	-	TGTGCCAGCAGCGACACCGGGACTACCAACAATGAGCAGTTCTTC	CASSDTGTTNNEQFF
TRBD2	TRBV28	13	TRBJ2-7	once	TGTGCCAGCTGTGGACTAGCGGAATACGAGCAGTACTTC	CASCGLAEYEQYF
-	TRBV7-6	15	TRBJ2-1	-	TGTGCCAGCAGCTTGGCCTACAGCTCCTACAATGAGCAGTTCTTC	CASSLAYSSYNEQFF
-	TRBV4-3	16	TRBJ2-1	-	TGCGCCAGCAGCCAAGATCGATTGGGCAAGACGGCTGAGCAGTTCTTC	CASSQDRLGKTAEQFF
-	TRBV7-6	12	TRBJ2-5	-	TGTGCCAGCAGCTCATCTGGGTCCTCCCAGTACTTC	CASSSSGSSQYF
-	TRBV28	14	TRBJ2-7	-	TGTGCCAGCAGTTTTAGCGTCCTTCACTACGAGCAGTACTTC	CASSFSVLHYEQYF
TRBD1	TRBV28	13	TRBJ1-2	-	TGTGCCAGCAGCTCGACAGGGTCCAATGGCTACACCTTC	CASSSTGSNGYTF
TRBD1	TRBV7-6	14	TRBJ2-7	-	TGTGCCAGCAGCCTACAGGGGGAAGCCTACGAGCAGTACTTC	CASSLQGEAYEQYF
TRBD1	TRBV7-9	13	TRBJ1-2	-	TGTGCCAGCAGCCCCGGACAGGTATATGGCTACACCTTC	CASSPGQVYGYTF
-	TRBV27	15	TRBJ1-1	-	TGTGCCAGCAGTTTAATAGGAGTCCCGAACACTGAAGCTTTCTTT	CASSLIGVPNTEAFF
TRBD1	TRBV11-2	16	TRBJ2-2	-	TGTGCCAGCAGCCTTGACAGGGGATTCAACACCGGGGAGCTGTTTTTT	CASSLDRGFNTGELFF
TRBD2	TRBV25-1	15	TRBJ2-7	-	TGTGCCAGCAGCGACCGACTAGCGGGAGCCTACGAGCAGTACTTC	CASSDRLAGAYEQYF
-	TRBV7-8	16	TRBJ2-7	-	TGTGCCAGCAGCTTAGCGAGGTTAGCGGCCCCCTACGAGCAGTACTTC	CASSLARLAAPYEQYF
TRBD1	TRBV5-8	13	TRBJ1-1	-	TGTGCCAGCAACCAATTGACAGGGCCCGAAGCTTTCTTT	CASNQLTGPEAFF
-	TRBV29-1	13	TRBJ2-3	-	TGCAGCGTTGGTGAGAGCAGCTCAGATACGCAGTATTTT	CSVGESSSDTQYF
-	TRBV5-1	13	TRBJ2-7	-	TGCGCCAGCAGCTGGCTCCCCCTGAACGAGCAGTACTTC	CASSWLPLNEQYF
-	TRBV11-2	15	TRBJ2-4	-	TGTGCCAGCAGCTGGACAGCACTAGCCAAAAACATTCAGTACTTC	CASSWTALAKNIQYF
-	TRBV28	14	TRBJ2-7	-	TGTGCCAGCAGTCTCGCAGGGTACACTTACGAGCAGTACTTC	CASSLAGYTYEQYF